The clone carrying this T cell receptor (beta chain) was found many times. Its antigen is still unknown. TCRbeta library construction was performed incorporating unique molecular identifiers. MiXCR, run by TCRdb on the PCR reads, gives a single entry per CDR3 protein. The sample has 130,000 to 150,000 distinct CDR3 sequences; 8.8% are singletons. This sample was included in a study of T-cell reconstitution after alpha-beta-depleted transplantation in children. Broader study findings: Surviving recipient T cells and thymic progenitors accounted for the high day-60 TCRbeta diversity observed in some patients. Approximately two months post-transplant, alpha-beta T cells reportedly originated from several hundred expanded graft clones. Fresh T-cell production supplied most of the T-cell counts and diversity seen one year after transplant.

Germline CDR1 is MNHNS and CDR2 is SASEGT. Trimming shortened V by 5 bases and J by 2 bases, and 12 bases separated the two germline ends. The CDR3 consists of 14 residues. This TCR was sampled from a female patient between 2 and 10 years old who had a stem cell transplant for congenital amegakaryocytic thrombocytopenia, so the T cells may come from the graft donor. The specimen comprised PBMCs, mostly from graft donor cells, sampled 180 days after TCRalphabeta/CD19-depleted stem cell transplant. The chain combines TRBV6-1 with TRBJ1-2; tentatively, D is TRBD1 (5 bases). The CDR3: CASSRGVLNYGYTF. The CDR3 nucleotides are TGTGCCAGCAGTAGGGGAGTCCTAAACTATGGCTACACCTTC.